This T cell receptor (beta chain) was observed in a study of OX40 agonist ivuxolimab in advanced cancers. This clone rates as medium-sized. Its target is not known. The CDR3 consists of 13 residues. CDR1 and CDR2 (germline): MNHEY, SVGAGI. V was clipped by 5 bases and J by 4 bases, with 9 bases between them. The protocol was immunoSEQ multiplex PCR, while the TCRdb copy is restricted to in-frame clones and leaves out a portion. Of about 100,000 clones listed, 85% to 95% are singletons. Study-wide points: Among the least clonally expanded were partial responders at 0.1-3.0 mg/kg.

V gene TRBV6-5 combines with J gene TRBJ1-3, with D perhaps matching TRBD1 (5 bases). The sample in question was CD4+ or CD8+ T cells sorted from blood, obtained in a trial of the OX40 agonist ivuxolimab. The sequence derives from an adult with an advanced solid tumor such as melanoma, head and neck, liver or kidney cancer. The CDR3 sequence is CASSQRDGNTIYF. DNA for the CDR3: TGTGCCAGCAGTCAGCGGGACGGAAACACCATATATTTT.